Presented here are 8 T cell receptor beta chains from one specimen sequenced in a study of blood T cell repertoires in COVID-19. Profiling relied on immunoSEQ multiplex PCR, and the TCRdb table lists in-frame clones only, not all of them. The sample consists of about 260,000 clones, about 90% of them appearing once. The specimen sequenced was peripheral blood. These receptors were taken from a person aged 18-29 years with COVID-19, enrolled during active disease.

The table lists this clone with a count of one. This chain uses TRBV3-1 (or the pseudogene TRBV3-2) with TRBJ1-1; TRBD1 is a possible D gene (5 bases). Germline loops: CDR1 LGHDT, CDR2 YNNKEL (reference sequence). This CDR3 contains 14 residues. Trimming took 3 bases from V and 4 from J, leaving 12 bases between them. The CDR3 DNA follows: TGTGCCAGCAGCCACCTCCAGGGTGGCACTGAAGCTTTCTTT. Residues: CASSHLQGGTEAFF.

The chain links TRBV7-2 to TRBJ2-1, with TRBD2 matching over 9 bases. From germline, CDR1 is SGHTA and CDR2 FQGNSA. The V segment lost 4 bases and the J segment 6 bases; nucleotides outside the gene matches: 7. The CDR3 loop spans 15 amino acids. The DNA for the CDR3 is TGTGCCAGCAGCTGGCTGAGCGGGAGGACCAATGAGCAGTTCTTC. Its translation: CASSWLSGRTNEQFF.

A note on this clone: Other DNA sequences in this sample translate to the same CDR3. V is TRBV5-1 and J is TRBJ1-6, with D hard to call. The V gene's germline CDR1 is SGHRS and CDR2 YFSETQ. The V and J ends lost 0 bases and 0 bases respectively, with 10 bases between them. The CDR3 extends over 17 amino acids. The CDR3 DNA sequence: TGCGCCAGCAGCTTGGACAGCCCGAGCTCCTATAATTCACCCCTCCACTTT. Translating gives CASSLDSPSSYNSPLHF. Combining the CDR3 with reference TRBV5-1 and TRBJ1-6 gives the whole variable domain KAGVTQTPRYLIKTRGQQVTLSCSPISGHRSVSWYQQTPGQGLQFLFEYFSETQRNKGNFPGRFSGRQFSNSRSEMNVSTLELGDSALYLCASSLDSPSSYNSPLHFGNGTRLTVT.

The chain is built from TRBV14 and TRBJ1-2, with 7 bases identical to TRBD1. Per germline, CDR1 SGHDN and CDR2 FVKESK. This CDR3 region has 14 residues. Germline trimming cut 0 bases from V and 8 bases from J; bases unmatched to any gene: 6. CDR3 amino acids: CASSQDSKGAGYTF. As DNA, the CDR3 is TGTGCCAGCAGCCAAGATTCGAAGGGGGCGGGCTACACCTTC. Drawing the rest from reference TRBV14 and TRBJ1-2, the complete variable domain is EAGVTQFPSHSVIEKGQTVTLRCDPISGHDNLYWYRRVMGKEIKFLLHFVKESKQDESGMPNNRFLAERTGGTYSTLKVQPAELEDSGVYFCASSQDSKGAGYTFGSGTRLTVV.

The rearrangement uses TRBV6-5 and TRBJ1-5; a possible D gene is TRBD1 (6 bases). Trimming pared 11 bases from V and 6 bases from J, leaving 14 bases between. There are 12 residues in the CDR3. Germline CDR1 and CDR2: MNHEY and SVGAGI. CDR3 protein: CAGGGGGQPQHF. The CDR3 DNA reads as TGTGCCGGGGGAGGGGGGGGTCAGCCCCAGCATTTT.

In regard to this clone: The sample carries other DNA sequences with the same CDR3. The chain employs TRBV24-1 and TRBJ2-7; 7 nucleotides line up with TRBD1. V gave up 4 bases and J gave up 4 bases; unmatched junction bases: 0. This CDR3 is built from 12 residues. CDR1 is KGHDR and CDR2 is SFDVKD in the germline V gene. CDR3 sequence (DNA): TGTGCCACCAGTGAGACAGGGTACGAGCAGTACTTC. Encoded protein: CATSETGYEQYF.

The rearrangement uses TRBV28 and TRBJ2-3; D is ambiguous. The CDR3 is made up of 15 amino acids. Deletions cut 1 base from V and 2 bases from J, with 10 bases between. The germline CDR1 and CDR2 sequences are MDHEN and SYDVKM. The CDR3 region has the DNA TGTGCCAGCAGTTTATTACTACCTCACACAGATACGCAGTATTTT. This codes for CASSLLLPHTDTQYF.

The genes are TRBV6-5 and TRBJ2-7; 13 nucleotides agree with TRBD2. Germline values: CDR1 MNHEY, CDR2 SVGAGI. CDR3 size: 15 residues. The trim removed 6 bases at V and 6 bases at J, leaving 8 bases unmatched. In DNA form, the CDR3 reads TGTGCCAGCAGCCGTGGACTAGCGGGAGTAGCCGAGCAGTACTTC. It codes for CASSRGLAGVAEQYF.